A selection of T cell receptor beta chains follows, all from one sample in a study of Ad26.COV2.S vaccination and SARS-CoV-2 variants. Assay used: immunoSEQ multiplex PCR; TCRdb lists only in-frame clones, some missing. Altogether some 410,000 clones are present, 80% to 95% being singletons, with the ten largest covering around 1.7%. The material sequenced was peripheral blood, taken in a trial of Ad26.COV2.S vaccine versus placebo. These receptors came from a person aged 18-65 years who received the Ad26.COV2.S COVID-19 vaccine or a placebo. The CDR3 runs from the conserved cysteine through the conserved F or W. The order of the fields is clone size, CDR3 length, V gene, J gene, D gene, CDR3 DNA, CDR3 protein. The D gene is left open where the match is weak. Clone sizes are given selectively: once, few, many, or a class where the clone is expanded.

>-|12|TRBV6-5|TRBJ1-1|-
TGTGCCAGCAGTTACTCAGGGTTAGAAGCTTTCTTT
CASSYSGLEAFF
>-|14|TRBV5-5|TRBJ1-3|-
TGTGCCAGCAGCTTGTCAGGGGTCGGAAACACCATATATTTT
CASSLSGVGNTIYF
>once|12|TRBV30|TRBJ2-7|-
TGTGCCTGGAGAGTCAGCTCCTACGAGCAGTACTTC
CAWRVSSYEQYF
>-|14|TRBV7-9|TRBJ2-5|-
TGTGCCAGCAGCCAAAGATCCGGAGGAGAGACCCAGTACTTC
CASSQRSGGETQYF
>-|17|TRBV7-9|TRBJ2-2|-
TGTGCCAGCAGTACGACTGGGGCGGCCCGGAACACCGGGGAGCTGTTTTTT
CASSTTGAARNTGELFF
>-|18|TRBV15|TRBJ2-5|TRBD2
TGTGCCACCAGCAGGGGACTAGCGGGGGGGGCTTACCAAGAGACCCAGTACTTC
CATSRGLAGGAYQETQYF
>-|16|TRBV11-2|TRBJ2-1|-
TGTGCCAGCAGCTTAGCGGTGACGTTGACCTACAATGAGCAGTTCTTC
CASSLAVTLTYNEQFF
>-|12|TRBV11-3|TRBJ2-1|-
TGTGCCAGCAGCCCCCGAAACAATGAGCAGTTCTTC
CASSPRNNEQFF
>-|14|TRBV7-9|TRBJ1-2|-
TGTGCCAGCAGCTTAAATCGTCAGGGGAGTGGCTACACCTTC
CASSLNRQGSGYTF
>-|15|TRBV13|TRBJ1-5|-
TGTGCCAGCAGCTTAGGGCTAGGCGGTGATCAGCCCCAGCATTTT
CASSLGLGGDQPQHF
>-|14|TRBV27|TRBJ1-2|TRBD1
TGTGCCAGCAGTTCCCGACAGGGGAACTATGGCTACACCTTC
CASSSRQGNYGYTF
>-|15|TRBV28|TRBJ2-1|TRBD2
TGTGCCAGCAGTTTAGCGCAGCGGGGGACGTATGAGCAGTTCTTC
CASSLAQRGTYEQFF
>-|15|TRBV6-6|TRBJ2-7|-
TGTGCCAGCAGTTACTCGGCCGGGAGTAGATACGAGCAGTACTTC
CASSYSAGSRYEQYF
>-|14|TRBV7-2|TRBJ2-5|TRBD2
TGTGCCAGCAGCTCCCGGACTAGTGGAGAGACCCAGTACTTC
CASSSRTSGETQYF
>-|14|TRBV29-1|TRBJ1-1|TRBD1
TGCAGCGTTGAAGCCGGGACAGGGGGCACTGAAGCTTTCTTT
CSVEAGTGGTEAFF
>-|15|TRBV5-1|TRBJ1-1|TRBD1
TGCGCCAGCAGCTCAAGGACAGGGGGGAACACTGAAGCTTTCTTT
CASSSRTGGNTEAFF
>-|15|TRBV5-6|TRBJ2-2|-
TGTGCCAGCAGCTTTACTACTATTTACACCGGGGAGCTGTTTTTT
CASSFTTIYTGELFF
>-|14|TRBV7-2|TRBJ2-2|-
TGTGCCAGCAGCTTAGTTGTCGGACACCCCGAGCTGTTTTTT
CASSLVVGHPELFF
>-|14|TRBV25-1|TRBJ1-5|-
TGTGCCAGCAGTGAATCCTACGACAATCAGCCCCAGCATTTT
CASSESYDNQPQHF
>-|13|TRBV7-9|TRBJ2-7|TRBD2
TGTGCCAGCAGACCCGGACTAGCCCCCGAGCAGTACTTC
CASRPGLAPEQYF
>-|13|TRBV6-5|TRBJ1-2|-
TGTGCCAGCACCGACACAGGGTCAGCTGGCTACACCTTC
CASTDTGSAGYTF
>-|14|TRBV23-1|TRBJ2-5|TRBD2
TGCGCCAGCAGTCAGGGAGGGCTACGGGAGACCCAGTACTTC
CASSQGGLRETQYF
>-|15|TRBV28|TRBJ2-7|-
TGTGCCAGCAGCCCCAGGGCGAGGAGCTCCTACGAGCAGTACTTC
CASSPRARSSYEQYF
>-|14|TRBV27|TRBJ1-6|-
TGTGCCAGCAGTTTAACCCCCTATAATTCACCCCTCCACTTT
CASSLTPYNSPLHF
>-|12|TRBV5-6|TRBJ2-1|-
TGTGCCAGCAGCTTAAACCGAAATGAGCAGTTCTTC
CASSLNRNEQFF
>-|15|TRBV11-2|TRBJ2-5|TRBD1
TGTGCCAGCAGCTTATCCCCGACAGGGTCGAGACCCAAGTACTTC
CASSLSPTGSRPKYF
>-|15|TRBV6-5|TRBJ2-3|-
TGTGCCAGCGGAGTCCGGACTGCTAGCACAGATACGCAGTATTTT
CASGVRTASTDTQYF
>-|15|TRBV5-1|TRBJ1-2|-
TGCGCCAGCAGCTTCGAGGCAACAGGCCAGGGGGGCTACACCTTC
CASSFEATGQGGYTF
>-|15|TRBV7-9|TRBJ2-7|-
TGTGCCAGCAGCTTAGTGCCCGAAGGGACCTACGAGCAGTACTTC
CASSLVPEGTYEQYF
>-|16|TRBV4-3|TRBJ1-5|-
TGCGCCAGCAGCCAAGAAGCAGAATATAGCAATCAGCCCCAGCATTTT
CASSQEAEYSNQPQHF
>-|14|TRBV5-1|TRBJ2-5|-
TGCGCCAGCAGCACCGGACTAACTCAAGAGACCCAGTACTTC
CASSTGLTQETQYF
>once|13|TRBV29-1|TRBJ2-3|-
TGCAGCGTTGGTGGGACTAGCACAGATACGCAGTATTTT
CSVGGTSTDTQYF
>-|15|TRBV6-5|TRBJ2-3|-
TGTGCCCTACTCCGACACTACTATGACACAGATACGCAGTATTTT
CALLRHYYDTDTQYF
>-|15|TRBV5-1|TRBJ2-7|-
TGCGCCAGCAGCTTAACGACAGGATCGCCCCACGAGCAGTACTTC
CASSLTTGSPHEQYF
>-|14|TRBV19|TRBJ1-1|TRBD1
TGTGCCAGTAGCACCACAGGGGTGAACACTGAAGCTTTCTTT
CASSTTGVNTEAFF
>-|14|TRBV11-2|TRBJ2-7|TRBD1
TGTGCCAGCAGCCCCCGACAGGGCGGCTACGAGCAGTACTTC
CASSPRQGGYEQYF
>-|14|TRBV27|TRBJ2-7|-
TGTGCCAGCAGTCCGAGTGGACAGAGGTACGAGCAGTACTTC
CASSPSGQRYEQYF
>-|16|TRBV7-8|TRBJ2-3|-
TGTGCCAGCAGCAATGAACCCCGTACCCGCACAGATACGCAGTATTTT
CASSNEPRTRTDTQYF